This paragraph covers one T cell receptor (beta chain) sequence. Its antigen is not identified. The data were obtained in a study of shared clonotypes between healthy human individuals. Findings and caveats of the study: The rarefaction results pointed to incomplete sorted-subset sequencing despite large depth.

The V gene end was trimmed by 4 bases and the J gene end by 4 bases; junction bases not matched to a gene: 6. Germline V gene sequence: CDR1 SGDLS, CDR2 YYNGEE. The CDR3 sequence is 15 residues long. Only CD45RO-negative cells positively selected for CCR7 counted as naive CD8 cells, so terminally differentiated effector memory CD45RA+ cells were excluded. Data came from immunoSEQ multiplex PCR; TCRdb stores just in-frame clones and leaves some out. Of 800,000 to 950,000 clones in the sample, 95% to 97% were seen once. Sequenced: naive CD8+ T cells sorted from blood. The V call is TRBV9, the J call TRBJ1-5; 9 bases map to TRBD1. This clonotype was obtained from a man younger than 40 in good health. DNA of the CDR3: TGTGCCAGCAGCCCCGGGACAGGGAGAAATCAGCCCCAGCATTTT. Translation gives CASSPGTGRNQPQHF.